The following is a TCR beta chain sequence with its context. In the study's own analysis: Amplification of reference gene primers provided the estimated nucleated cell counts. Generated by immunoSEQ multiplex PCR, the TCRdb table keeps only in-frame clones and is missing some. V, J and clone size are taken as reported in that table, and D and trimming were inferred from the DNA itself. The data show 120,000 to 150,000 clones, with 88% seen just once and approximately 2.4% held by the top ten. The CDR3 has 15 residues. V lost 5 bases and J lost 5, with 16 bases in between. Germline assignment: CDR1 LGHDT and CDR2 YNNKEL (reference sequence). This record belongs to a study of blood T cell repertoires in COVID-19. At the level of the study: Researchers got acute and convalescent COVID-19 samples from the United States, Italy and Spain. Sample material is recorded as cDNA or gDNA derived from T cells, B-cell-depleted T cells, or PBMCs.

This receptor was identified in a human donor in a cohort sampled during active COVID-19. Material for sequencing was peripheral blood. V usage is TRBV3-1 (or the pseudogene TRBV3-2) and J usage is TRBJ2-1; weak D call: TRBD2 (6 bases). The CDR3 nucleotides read TGTGCCAGCAGCTCGGCGGGATCCAGGAACAATGAGCAGTTCTTC. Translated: CASSSAGSRNNEQFF.